This T cell receptor (beta chain) stems from a study of shared clonotypes between healthy human individuals. Overall study results and limits: Researchers found naive subsets generally carried larger estimated richness than memory subsets. The four-donor shared clonotypes exceeded non-shared clonotypes in generation probability, with non-shared ones scoring lower. The study sampled only blood, and tissue repertoires likely differ. Some naive CD4 clonotypes, roughly 4.5%, turned up in common across a few donors.

The naive CD8 fraction comprised CD45RO-negative cells positively selected for CCR7 and excluded terminally differentiated effector memory CD45RA+ cells. Germline V gene lookup returns CDR1 MNHEY and CDR2 SMNVEV (reference sequence). This CDR3 comprises 15 residues. Trimming stripped 4 bases from V and 7 bases from J, with 17 bases between. Only in-frame clones appear in the TCRdb table, and some are missing; sequencing was by immunoSEQ multiplex PCR. This sample has around 1.9 million clones, with approximately 94% found just once. Worth noting for this clone: Its antigen is undetermined.

The TCR comes from a man aged 18 to 30 in good health. Some clones in this sample may be carry-over from other donors' samples. Sequenced sample: naive CD8+ T cells from PBMCs. The chain recombines TRBV27 with TRBJ1-3; weak D call: TRBD1 (5 bases). CDR3 DNA sequence: TGTGCCAGCAGTTCGTTTATGGCTTCAGGGAACACCATATATTTT. Protein product: CASSSFMASGNTIYF.